This is a list of T cell receptor beta chains from one sample in a study of CD8+ T cells in alopecia areata. TCRdb keeps only in-frame clones here, not all; method: immunoSEQ multiplex PCR. The sample comprises more than 90,000 clones, more than 30% of which are singletons, and 2.5% to 3.5% rests with the top ten. The sequencing sample was made of CD4+ T cells sorted from blood. These receptors all come from a human donor with alopecia areata. Both conserved end residues are part of each CDR3. The D gene is left open where the match is weak. Clone size is given for some rows only: seen once, a few or many times, or a class if the clone is expanded.

V gene	D gene	clone size	J gene	CDR3 protein	CDR3 DNA
TRBV29-1	.	few	TRBJ1-1	CSVEEAFF	TGCAGCGTTGAAGAAGCTTTCTTT
TRBV7-9	.	few	TRBJ1-1	CASSLVEVTEVNTEAFF	TGTGCCAGCAGCTTAGTCGAAGTGACGGAAGTGAACACTGAAGCTTTCTTT
TRBV30	.	.	TRBJ1-1	CAWSVGPRSAFF	TGTGCCTGGAGTGTAGGGCCCCGGAGCGCTTTCTTT
TRBV7-8	.	many	TRBJ1-2	CASSFSPVGYGYTF	TGTGCCAGCAGCTTTTCACCCGTTGGCTATGGCTACACCTTC
TRBV7-9	TRBD1	.	TRBJ2-1	CASSRTGGPYNEQFF	TGTGCCAGCAGCCGCACAGGGGGGCCCTACAATGAGCAGTTCTTC
TRBV6-5	.	.	TRBJ2-3	CASRGGTDTQYF	TGTGCCAGCAGGGGTGGCACAGATACGCAGTATTTT
TRBV4-3	.	few	TRBJ2-4	CASSQWAGNIQYF	TGCGCCAGCAGCCAATGGGCGGGGAACATTCAGTACTTC
TRBV6-6	.	.	TRBJ2-7	CASSYSSKVYEQYF	TGTGCCAGCAGTTACTCGTCCAAGGTGTACGAGCAGTACTTC
TRBV29-1	TRBD1	.	TRBJ2-1	CSVVTGGSYNEQFF	TGCAGCGTTGTAACAGGGGGCTCCTACAATGAGCAGTTCTTC
TRBV4-1	TRBD2	.	TRBJ2-3	CASSLLADPPGTDTQYF	TGCGCCAGCAGCCTACTAGCGGATCCCCCCGGCACAGATACGCAGTATTTT
TRBV28	TRBD1	few	TRBJ1-2	CASRHRDRVYGYTF	TGTGCCAGCAGACACCGGGACAGGGTCTATGGCTACACCTTC
TRBV4-1	.	many	TRBJ2-1	CASSHLNEQFF	TGCGCCAGCAGCCACCTCAATGAGCAGTTCTTC
TRBV6-6	.	.	TRBJ2-3	CASRNTNLDTQYF	TGTGCCAGCAGAAATACCAATCTAGATACGCAGTATTTT
TRBV29-1	.	.	TRBJ1-4	CSVDVGATNEKLFF	TGCAGCGTTGATGTGGGAGCAACTAATGAAAAACTGTTTTTT
TRBV30	.	.	TRBJ1-3	CAWARGSGNTIYF	TGTGCCTGGGCGCGGGGCTCTGGAAACACCATATATTTT
TRBV2	.	.	TRBJ2-5	CASSVGQGGQETQYF	TGTGCCAGCAGTGTAGGCCAGGGGGGCCAAGAGACCCAGTACTTC
TRBV29-1	TRBD2	few	TRBJ2-5	CSVGSAGGETQYF	TGCAGCGTTGGGTCAGCCGGGGGGGAGACCCAGTACTTC
TRBV7-9	.	.	TRBJ1-2	CASSLARTDYGYTF	TGTGCCAGCAGCTTAGCAAGGACAGACTATGGCTACACCTTC
TRBV20-1	.	.	TRBJ2-5	CSAGEQETQYF	TGCAGTGCAGGGGAACAAGAGACCCAGTACTTC
TRBV29-1	TRBD1	few	TRBJ1-1	CSVEDLGQGSGGAFF	TGCAGCGTTGAAGATCTGGGACAGGGGAGCGGGGGAGCTTTCTTT
TRBV7-2	TRBD1	.	TRBJ1-3	CASSQRTGLSGNTIYF	TGTGCCAGCAGCCAGAGGACAGGACTCTCTGGAAACACCATATATTTT
TRBV10-3	TRBD1	.	TRBJ1-2	CAISPGTGAYGYTF	TGTGCCATCAGTCCCGGGACAGGGGCCTATGGCTACACCTTC
TRBV21-1	.	few	TRBJ2-3	CAPAPADTQYF	TGTGCGCCGGCACCGGCAGATACGCAGTATTTT
TRBV9	.	.	TRBJ2-1	CASSVVSPPQREYNEQFF	TGTGCCAGCAGCGTAGTTTCGCCCCCCCAAAGGGAGTACAATGAGCAGTTCTTC
TRBV27	TRBD1	few	TRBJ1-6	CASSLQWDSNSPLHF	TGTGCCAGCAGTTTACAATGGGACAGCAATTCACCCCTCCACTTT
TRBV28	TRBD2	few	TRBJ2-7	CASSFQGLAGDEQYF	TGTGCCAGCAGTTTCCAGGGACTAGCGGGAGACGAGCAGTACTTC
TRBV5-4	.	.	TRBJ2-1	CASSSPRGRLFF	TGTGCCAGCAGCTCTCCAAGGGGCCGACTGTTCTTC
TRBV5-1	TRBD1	.	TRBJ2-6	CASSLPGRDSMSGANVLTF	TGCGCCAGCAGCTTGCCAGGCCGGGACAGCATGTCTGGGGCCAACGTCCTGACTTTC
TRBV28	.	.	TRBJ1-1	CASSFMFRLPDTEAFF	TGTGCCAGCAGTTTTATGTTCAGGCTACCAGACACTGAAGCTTTCTTT
TRBV11-1	.	.	TRBJ2-5	CASSPSGTRGETQYF	TGTGCCAGCAGCCCATCCGGGACCAGAGGGGAGACCCAGTACTTC
TRBV28	.	few	TRBJ1-2	CASSYGTNYGYTF	TGTGCCAGCAGTTATGGGACTAACTATGGCTACACCTTC
TRBV7-2	.	.	TRBJ2-1	CASSSFNNEQFF	TGTGCCAGCAGCTCCTTCAACAATGAGCAGTTCTTC
TRBV19	TRBD1	few	TRBJ2-7	CASSGQGGGAEQYF	TGTGCCAGTAGCGGACAGGGAGGTGGTGCGGAGCAGTACTTC
TRBV5-1	.	.	TRBJ2-7	CASSLEREGVEQYF	TGCGCCAGCAGCTTAGAAAGGGAAGGAGTCGAGCAGTACTTC
TRBV29-1	TRBD1	few	TRBJ1-1	CSVLTRTGRMAFF	TGCAGCGTTCTCACCCGGACAGGGAGGATGGCTTTCTTT
TRBV28	.	.	TRBJ1-5	CASSLDILRNQPQHF	TGTGCCAGCAGCCTGGACATACTTCGTAATCAGCCCCAGCATTTT
TRBV28	.	few	TRBJ1-5	CASSSLRNQPQHF	TGTGCCAGCAGCTCACTCCGCAATCAGCCCCAGCATTTT